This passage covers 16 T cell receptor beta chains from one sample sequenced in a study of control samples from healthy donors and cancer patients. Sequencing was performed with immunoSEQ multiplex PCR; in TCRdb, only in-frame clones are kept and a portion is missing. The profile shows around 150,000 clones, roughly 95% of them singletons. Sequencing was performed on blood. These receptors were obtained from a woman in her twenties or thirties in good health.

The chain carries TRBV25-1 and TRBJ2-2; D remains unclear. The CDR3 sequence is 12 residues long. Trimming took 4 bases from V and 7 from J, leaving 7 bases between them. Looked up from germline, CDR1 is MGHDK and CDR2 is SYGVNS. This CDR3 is CASSVDGGELFF. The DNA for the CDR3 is TGTGCCAGCAGTGTCGACGGCGGGGAGCTGTTTTTT.

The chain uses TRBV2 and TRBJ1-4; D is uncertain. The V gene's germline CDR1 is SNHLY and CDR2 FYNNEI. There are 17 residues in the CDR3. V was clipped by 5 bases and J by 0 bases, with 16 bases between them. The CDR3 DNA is TGTGCCAGCAGTCCGTGGACCGTTCTAGCAACTAATGAAAAACTGTTTTTT. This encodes CASSPWTVLATNEKLFF.

The chain's CDR3 is CAWSTSGGPGTQYF. The CDR3 DNA is TGTGCCTGGAGTACTAGCGGGGGCCCTGGGACGCAGTATTTT. The chain joins TRBV30 to TRBJ2-3; TRBD2 aligns across 11 bases. The V gene end was trimmed by 2 bases and the J gene end by 9 bases; junction bases not matched to a gene: 7. Per the germline V gene, CDR1 is GTSNPN and CDR2 is SVGIG (reference sequence). CDR3 length equals 14 residues.

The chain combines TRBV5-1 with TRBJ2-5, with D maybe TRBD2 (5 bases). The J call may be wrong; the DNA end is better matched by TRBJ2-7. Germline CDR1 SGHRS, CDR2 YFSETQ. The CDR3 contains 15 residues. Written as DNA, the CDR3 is TGCGCCAGCAGCTTGAGAGCGGATAGCTCCTACGAGCAGTACTTC. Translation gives CASSLRADSSYEQYF.

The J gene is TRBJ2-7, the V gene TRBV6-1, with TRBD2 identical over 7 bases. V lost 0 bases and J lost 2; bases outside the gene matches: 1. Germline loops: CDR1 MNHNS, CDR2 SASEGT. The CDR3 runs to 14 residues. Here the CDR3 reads CASSEAGGPYEQYF. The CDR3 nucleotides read TGTGCCAGCAGTGAAGCGGGAGGGCCCTACGAGCAGTACTTC.

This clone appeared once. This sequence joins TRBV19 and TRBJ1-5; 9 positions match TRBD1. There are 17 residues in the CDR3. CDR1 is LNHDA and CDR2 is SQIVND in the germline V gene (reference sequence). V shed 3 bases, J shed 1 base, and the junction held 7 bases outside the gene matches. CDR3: CASSILTGQGSNQPQHF. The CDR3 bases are TGTGCCAGTAGTATCCTTACCGGACAGGGGAGCAATCAGCCCCAGCATTTT.

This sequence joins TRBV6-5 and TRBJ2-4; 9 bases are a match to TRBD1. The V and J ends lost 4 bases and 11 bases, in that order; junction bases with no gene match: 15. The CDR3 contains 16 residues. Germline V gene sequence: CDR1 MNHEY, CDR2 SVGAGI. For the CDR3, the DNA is TGTGCCAGCAGTTCGACAGGGGGGGAACCAAAAAGCGTTCAGTACTTC. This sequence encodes CASSSTGGEPKSVQYF.

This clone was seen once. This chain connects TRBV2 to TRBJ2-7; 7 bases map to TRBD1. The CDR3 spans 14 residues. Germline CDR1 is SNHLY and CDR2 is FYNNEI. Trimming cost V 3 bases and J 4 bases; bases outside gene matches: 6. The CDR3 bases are TGTGCCAGCAGTGAGTGGACAGGTAGTTACGAGCAGTACTTC. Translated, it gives CASSEWTGSYEQYF.

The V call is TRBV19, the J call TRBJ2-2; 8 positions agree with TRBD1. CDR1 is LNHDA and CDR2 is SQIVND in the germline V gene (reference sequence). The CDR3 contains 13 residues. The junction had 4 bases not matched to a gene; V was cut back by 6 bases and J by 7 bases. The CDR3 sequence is CASSPGGGGELFF. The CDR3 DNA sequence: TGTGCCAGTAGCCCAGGGGGCGGCGGGGAGCTGTTTTTT.

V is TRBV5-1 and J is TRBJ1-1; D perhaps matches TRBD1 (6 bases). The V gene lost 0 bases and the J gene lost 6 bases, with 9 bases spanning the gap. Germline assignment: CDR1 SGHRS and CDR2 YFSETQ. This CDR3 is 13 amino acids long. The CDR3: CASSLGGQPEAFF. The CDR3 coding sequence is TGCGCCAGCAGCTTGGGCGGACAGCCTGAAGCTTTCTTT.

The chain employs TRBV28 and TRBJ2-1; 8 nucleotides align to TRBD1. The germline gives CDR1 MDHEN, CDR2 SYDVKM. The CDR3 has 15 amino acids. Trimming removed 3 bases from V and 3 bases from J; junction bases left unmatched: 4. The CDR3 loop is CASSFNRGIYNEQFF. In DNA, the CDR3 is TGTGCCAGCAGTTTCAACAGGGGGATCTACAATGAGCAGTTCTTC. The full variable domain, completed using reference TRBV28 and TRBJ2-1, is DVKVTQSSRYLVKRTGEKVFLECVQDMDHENMFWYRQDPGLGLRLIYFSYDVKMKEKGDIPEGYSVSREKKERFSLILESASTNQTSMYLCASSFNRGIYNEQFFGPGTRLTVL.

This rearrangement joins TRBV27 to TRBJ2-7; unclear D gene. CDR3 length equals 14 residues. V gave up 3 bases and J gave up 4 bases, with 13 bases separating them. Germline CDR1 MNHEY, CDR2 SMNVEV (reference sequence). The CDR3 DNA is TGTGCCAGCAGTTTCGCCAGGCTAGGGTACGAGCAGTACTTC. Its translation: CASSFARLGYEQYF.

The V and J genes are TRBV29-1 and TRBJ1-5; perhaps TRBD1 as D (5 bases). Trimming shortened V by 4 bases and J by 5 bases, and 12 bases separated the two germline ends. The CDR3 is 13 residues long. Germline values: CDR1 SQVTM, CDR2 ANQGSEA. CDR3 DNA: TGCAGCGTTGCCGTGGGGGTTGATCAGCCCCAGCATTTT. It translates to CSVAVGVDQPQHF.

The CDR3 nucleotides are TGTGCCAGCAGCTTGGGGCCAGGCCACCGCAATGAGCAGTTCTTC. This gives the protein CASSLGPGHRNEQFF. The J gene is TRBJ2-1, the V gene TRBV5-6; D is uncertain. V lost 0 bases and J lost 6, with 13 bases in between. Looked up from germline, CDR1 is SGHDT and CDR2 is YYEEEE. The CDR3 runs 15 residues.

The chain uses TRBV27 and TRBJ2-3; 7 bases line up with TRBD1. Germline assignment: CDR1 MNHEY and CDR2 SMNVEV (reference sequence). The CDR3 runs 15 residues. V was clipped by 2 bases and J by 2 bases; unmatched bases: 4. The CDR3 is CASSLRQGITDTQYF. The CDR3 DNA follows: TGTGCCAGCAGTTTAAGACAGGGAATCACAGATACGCAGTATTTT.

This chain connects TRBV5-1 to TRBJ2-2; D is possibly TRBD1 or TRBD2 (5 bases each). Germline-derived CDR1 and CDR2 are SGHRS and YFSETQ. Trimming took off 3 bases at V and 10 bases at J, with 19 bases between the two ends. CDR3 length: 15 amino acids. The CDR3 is CASSSTGRIFEELFF. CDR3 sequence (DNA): TGCGCCAGCAGCTCCACGGGACGGATTTTTGAGGAGCTGTTTTTT.